These 27 T cell receptor beta chains came from one sample sequenced in a study of tumor and adjacent non-tumor tissue in lung cancer. RNA was extracted from bulk tissue without any cell sorting. TCRbeta libraries were built with three rounds of nested PCR, modified from ARM-PCR. In TCRdb, the multiplex PCR reads were re-called with MiXCR into one record per CDR3 protein. The sample includes some 120,000 distinct CDR3 sequences, 66% of them seen just once. Sequencing used lung tumor tissue. All receptors derive from a young man with non-small cell lung cancer.

The V and J genes are TRBV20-1 and TRBJ1-5; 8 bases are a match to TRBD1. The junction had 13 bases not matched to a gene; V was cut back by 5 bases and J by 10 bases. Germline CDR1 DFQATT, CDR2 SNEGSKA (reference sequence). The CDR3 contains 14 residues. This chain's CDR3 is CSACPDRAGQPQHF. The DNA for the CDR3 is TGCAGTGCTTGCCCGGACAGGGCTGGTCAACCCCAGCATTTT.

Worth noting for this clonotype: Its ends do not fully match the called genes, so a read error is possible. The chain recombines TRBV20-1 with TRBJ2-1, with 14 bases that match TRBD2. The germline V gene encodes CDR1 DFQATT and CDR2 SNEGSKA (reference sequence). The CDR3 has 19 residues. The CDR3 DNA sequence: TGCAGTGCTCATGTTGGGACTAGCGGGAGAGATAACTCCTACAATGAGCAATTCTTC. Its translation: CSAHVGTSGRDNSYNEQFF.

This clonotype was picked up many times. J is TRBJ2-1 and V is TRBV6-2 or TRBV6-3; D not resolved. This CDR3 contains 13 residues. Germline loops: CDR1 MNHEY, CDR2 SVGEGT. Trimming shortened V by 7 bases and J by 6 bases, and 13 bases separated the two germline ends. In DNA, the CDR3 is TGTGCCAGCAACCTCGTCCCCCCCAATGAGCAGTTCTTC. Encoded protein: CASNLVPPNEQFF.

This rearrangement joins TRBV6-6 to TRBJ2-2; the D gene is possibly TRBD2 (7 bases). The CDR3 is 20 residues long. The V end lost 5 bases, the J end lost 3 bases, and 28 bases lay between the germline ends. CDR1 and CDR2 (germline): MNHNY, SVGAGI (reference sequence). CDR3 amino acids: CASSENTPGLEGGHTGELFF. CDR3 coding DNA: TGTGCCAGCAGTGAAAATACCCCAGGACTAGAGGGGGGCCACACCGGGGAGCTGTTTTTT.

This clonotype was found a few times. The chain links TRBV5-6 to TRBJ2-2, with D unclear. This CDR3 comprises 13 residues. Germline lookup yields CDR1 SGHDT and CDR2 YYEEEE. The ends were cut back, 1 base at V and 6 bases at J, with 7 bases in the middle. CDR3 protein: CASSLLLAGELFF. CDR3 bases: TGTGCCAGCAGCTTGCTCCTCGCCGGGGAGCTGTTTTTT.

This clonotype has just a few counts. The junction departs from the called germline gene at one end, perhaps through a read error. The J gene is TRBJ2-1, the V gene TRBV4-1; D call uncertain. Per the germline V gene, CDR1 is MGHRA and CDR2 is YSYEKL. This CDR3 spans 15 amino acids. The CDR3 DNA reads TGCGCCAGCAGCCAAGAGGTGAGCTCCTACAATGAGCATTTCTTC. Its translation is CASSQEVSSYNEHFF.

Notes on this clonotype: This clone may be a read error of a much larger clone one base away. V gene TRBV10-1 combines with J gene TRBJ2-7; D may be TRBD2 (5 bases). Germline assignment: CDR1 WNHNN and CDR2 SYGVQD (reference sequence). This CDR3 is built from 14 residues. Trimming cost V 0 bases and J 8 bases, with 14 bases left between them. The CDR3 protein is CASSESPRTGKQYF. The CDR3 DNA sequence: TGCGCCAGCAGTGAGTCCCCCCGAACCGGGAAGCAGTACTTC.

This clonotype was counted between two and nine times. A much bigger clone sits one base away, suggesting this may be a read error. V and J are TRBV12-3 or TRBV12-4 and TRBJ1-2; D unclear. There are 14 residues in the CDR3. Trimming shortened V by 2 bases and J by 5 bases, and 12 bases separated the two germline ends. Here the CDR3 reads CASSLSFSAYGYTF. The CDR3 DNA reads as TGTGCCAGCAGTTTATCTTTTTCGGCGTATGGCTACACCTTC.

The chain has TRBV11-1 and TRBJ2-1; D remains unclear. V lost 5 bases, J lost 7 bases, and 6 bases lay in between. The CDR3 runs 11 residues. The V gene's germline CDR1 is SGHAT and CDR2 FQDESV (reference sequence). The CDR3 region has the DNA TGTGCCAGCAGCATGCTTAATGAGCAGTTCTTC. Translated: CASSMLNEQFF. The variable domain in full, completed from reference TRBV11-1 and TRBJ2-1, reads EAEVAQSPRYKITEKSQAVAFWCDPISGHATLYWYRQILGQGPELLVQFQDESVVDDSQLPKDRFSAERLKGVDSTLKIQPAELGDSAMYLCASSMLNEQFFGPGTRLTVL.

To note about this clonotype: A much larger clone lies a single base off, so this may be a read error. The gene calls are TRBV6-1 and TRBJ1-2; 10 nucleotides agree with TRBD1. Germline V lookup: CDR1 MNHNS, CDR2 SASEGT. CDR3 length equals 15 residues. CDR3 residues: CDSSAGTGVWNGYTF. For the CDR3, the DNA is TGTGACAGCAGTGCCGGGACAGGGGTGTGGAATGGCTACACCTTC.

About this clonotype itself: The junction shows a germline mismatch at one end, possibly a read error. The genes are TRBV20-1 and TRBJ2-2, with TRBD2 identical over 9 bases. This CDR3 is 16 amino acids long. The germline CDR1 and CDR2 sequences are DFQATT and SNEGSKA (reference sequence). CDR3 nucleotides: TGCAGTGCTAGCAGGTTAAGCGGGGGGTACACCGGGGAGCTGTTCTTT. Amino acid sequence: CSASRLSGGYTGELFF.

The rearrangement links TRBV12-3 or TRBV12-4 to TRBJ2-1; the D gene could be TRBD1 or TRBD2 (5 bases each). The CDR3 contains 15 residues. V was clipped by 9 bases and J by 6 bases, with 21 bases between them. The CDR3 region has the DNA TGTGCCAGAAGACCTTCCCTAACAGGACTCAATGAGCAGTTCTTC. Encoded protein: CARRPSLTGLNEQFF.

This sequence joins TRBV6-5 and TRBJ2-1; D gene uncertain. There are 14 residues in the CDR3. The germline V and J ends were trimmed by 2 bases and 1 base, with 6 bases remaining between them. Germline V lookup: CDR1 MNHEY, CDR2 SVGAGI. DNA of the CDR3: TGTGCCAGCAGTTACACGCCTTCCTACAATGAGCAGTTCTTC. Protein: CASSYTPSYNEQFF.

Notes on this clonotype: An end of the junction differs from the germline gene, which may be a read error. The chain uses TRBV4-2 and TRBJ1-1, with TRBD1 identical over 7 bases. Germline V gene lookup returns CDR1 LGHNA and CDR2 YNFKEQ. CDR3 size: 15 residues. CDR3 nucleotides: TGTGCCAACAGCTCTACTCAGACAGGGAACACTGAAGCTTTCTTC. Translation gives CANSSTQTGNTEAFF.

This clonotype was detected only a few times. The chain carries TRBV29-1 and TRBJ2-1; 7 bases match TRBD2. CDR1 and CDR2 (germline): SQVTM, ANQGSEA. This CDR3 spans 14 amino acids. V shed 0 bases, J shed 11 bases, and the junction held 10 bases outside the gene matches. The CDR3 DNA reads TGCAGCGTTGAAGACGGCGGGAGATGGTGTAAGCAGTTCTTC. It specifies CSVEDGGRWCKQFF.

In its sample, this clonotype was seen once. Since a much larger clone is just one base distant, this may be a read error. CDR3 sequence (DNA): TGCGCCAGCAGCCGAGATCTTGTGGGGCGCAATCAGCCCCAGCATTTT. Encoded protein: CASSRDLVGRNQPQHF. The J gene is TRBJ1-5, the V gene TRBV4-1; TRBD1 might be the D (5 bases). V was clipped by 4 bases and J by 2 bases, with 15 bases between them. Germline CDR1 and CDR2: MGHRA and YSYEKL. The CDR3 runs to 16 residues.

This clonotype has a count of ten or more. The chain is built from TRBV12-3 or TRBV12-4 and TRBJ2-3; the D gene is possibly TRBD2 (5 bases). The CDR3 contains 14 residues. Between the trimmed V and J ends, which lost 4 bases and 6 bases, there was a span of 14 bases. The CDR3 DNA reads as TGTGCCAGCAGTTCACTAGTCGGCGTGGATACGCAGTATTTT. It specifies CASSSLVGVDTQYF.

Concerning this clonotype itself: The junction departs from the called germline gene at one end, perhaps through a read error. The chain has TRBV4-1 and TRBJ1-4; TRBD1 aligns across 7 bases. In germline, CDR1 is MGHRA, CDR2 YSYEKL. The CDR3 is 15 amino acids. The CDR3 reads CTSSLADRLNEKLLF. In nucleotides, the CDR3 is TGCACCAGCAGCCTAGCGGACAGGCTTAATGAAAAACTGCTTTTT.

J is TRBJ1-4 and V is TRBV20-1; the match to TRBD1 covers 11 bases. The CDR3 consists of 13 residues. Germline CDR1 and CDR2: DFQATT and SNEGSKA (reference sequence). Germline trimming cut 6 bases from V and 8 bases from J; bases unmatched to any gene: 5. Here the CDR3 DNA reads TGCAGTGCCTTGGACAGGGGGCGAGAAAAACTGTTTTTT. Its translation is CSALDRGREKLFF.

A remark on this clonotype: This may be a read error, as it is one base from a much larger clone. The V gene is TRBV20-1, the J gene TRBJ2-3, with D perhaps matching TRBD2 (5 bases). Trimming cost V 4 bases and J 5 bases, with 13 bases left between them. The length of the CDR3 is 13 residues. Germline V gene data show CDR1 as DFQATT and CDR2 as SNEGSKA (reference sequence). The CDR3 bases are TGCAGTGCTATAGTGGGAGAGGAAGATACGCAGTATTTT. Encoded protein: CSAIVGEEDTQYF.

Concerning this clonotype: Given a much more abundant clone one base away, this may be a read error. The gene calls are TRBV12-3 or TRBV12-4 and TRBJ1-1; no firm D call. V lost 4 bases and J lost 1, with 7 bases in between. This CDR3 spans 13 amino acids. For the CDR3, the DNA is TGTGCCAGCAGTTGGAACAAGAACACTGAAGCTTTCTTT. It is translated as CASSWNKNTEAFF.

Concerning this clonotype: One end of the junction does not line up with germline, which may come from a read error. The gene calls are TRBV29-1 and TRBJ2-2; D is undetermined. CDR1 and CDR2 from the germline V gene are SQVTM and ANQGSEA. The CDR3 extends over 13 amino acids. CDR3 region: CSVEGPNTWELFF. For the CDR3, the DNA is TGCAGTGTTGAAGGGCCGAACACCTGGGAGCTGTTTTTT.

About this clonotype itself: A much larger clone is a single base away; this may be a read error. The chain uses TRBV29-1 and TRBJ1-1, with 7 bases that match TRBD1. The germline V gene has CDR1 SQVTM and CDR2 ANQGSEA. The CDR3 is 14 residues long. In DNA form, the CDR3 reads TGCATCGCCGACCAACAGGGGAAGGGCACGGCAGCTTTCTTT. Amino acids: CIADQQGKGTAAFF.

Note on this clonotype: Germline and junction disagree at one end, which may indicate a read error. This sequence joins TRBV6-1 and TRBJ2-3, with a possible D match to TRBD2 (7 bases). The germline V gene encodes CDR1 MNHNS and CDR2 SASEGT. CDR3 length: 16 residues. The CDR3 here is CASTLRGLVGVDTHYF. The CDR3 coding sequence is TGTGCCAGCACCCTGCGGGGGCTAGTGGGGGTAGATACGCATTATTTT.

This chain joins TRBV7-2 and TRBJ2-2; 10 positions match TRBD1. Trimming at V came to 7 bases and at J to 5 bases, leaving 4 bases not matched to a gene. From germline, CDR1 is SGHTA and CDR2 FQGNSA. This CDR3 is 14 amino acids long. As DNA, the CDR3 is TGTGCCAGCAAGGGACAGGGGAAGACCGGGGAGCTGTTTTTT. Protein sequence: CASKGQGKTGELFF. The whole variable domain, filled in from reference TRBV7-2 and TRBJ2-2, reads GAGVSQSPSNKVTEKGKDVELRCDPISGHTALYWYRQSLGQGLEFLIYFQGNSAPDKSGLPSDRFSAERTGGSVSTLTIQRTQQEDSAVYLCASKGQGKTGELFFGEGSRLTVL.

On this clonotype itself: A read error may be the cause here, since a much bigger clone is one base away. The CDR3 does not end in the conserved phenylalanine or tryptophan, so this is likely a read error. This chain links TRBV12-3 or TRBV12-4 with TRBJ1-1; 12 nucleotides match TRBD1. The CDR3 runs 16 residues. The trim removed 5 bases at V and 4 bases at J, leaving 8 bases unmatched. CDR3 sequence: CASSQRDRGRGTEAFL. The CDR3 nucleotides are TGTGCCAGCAGTCAACGGGACAGGGGGCGCGGCACTGAAGCTTTCCTT.

Only a few counts were recorded for this clonotype. The chain recombines TRBV20-1 with TRBJ2-7; D is possibly TRBD1 (7 bases). The CDR3 sequence is 14 residues long. The germline gives CDR1 DFQATT, CDR2 SNEGSKA (reference sequence). The ends were cut back, 4 bases at V and 6 bases at J, with 19 bases in the middle. CDR3 nucleotides: TGCAGTGCTACACAGGGGAGGATGAGTGGCGAGCAGTACTTC. As protein: CSATQGRMSGEQYF.